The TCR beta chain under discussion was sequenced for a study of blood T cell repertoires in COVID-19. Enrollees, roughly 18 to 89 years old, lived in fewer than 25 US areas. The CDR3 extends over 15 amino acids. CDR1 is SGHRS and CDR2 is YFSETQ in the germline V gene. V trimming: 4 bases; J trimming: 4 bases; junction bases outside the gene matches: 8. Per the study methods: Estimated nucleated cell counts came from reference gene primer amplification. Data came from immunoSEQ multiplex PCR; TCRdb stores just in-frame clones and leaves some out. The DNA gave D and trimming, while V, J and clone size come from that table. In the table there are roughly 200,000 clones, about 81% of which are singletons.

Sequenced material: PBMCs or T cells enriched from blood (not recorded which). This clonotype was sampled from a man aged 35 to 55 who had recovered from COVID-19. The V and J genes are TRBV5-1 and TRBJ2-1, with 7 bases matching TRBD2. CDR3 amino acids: CASSAVAGDYNEQFF. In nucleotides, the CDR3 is TGCGCCAGCAGCGCAGTAGCGGGCGATTACAATGAGCAGTTCTTC.